Reported below is one T cell receptor (beta chain). This clone was detected once. Its antigen specificity is not known. Per-nucleotide qualities are absent, and no much larger clonotype sits a single base away. TCRbeta CDR3 regions were amplified from genomic DNA using the immunoSEQ Assay, a bias-controlled multiplex PCR. Processing in the source paper ran as follows. The number of nucleated cells in each sample was estimated from the amplification of reference gene primers within the assay. Sequence reads were collapsed and filtered to measure the absolute abundance of every unique TCRbeta CDR3 rearrangement. For each sample, productive Simpson clonality was calculated as the square root of Simpson's diversity index over productive rearrangements. Not all clones reach the TCRdb copy of this immuneACCESS table, which keeps in-frame sequences only. Checked studies attribute under half of the gap to unresolved V genes and leave the rest unexplained. From that table come the V and J calls and clone size; the DNA was used to work out D and trimming. In all, the sample holds about 250,000 clones, and around 86% of those were seen once. The top ten constitute about 5.4% of the sample.

One collaborating source in Seattle enrolled patients during active infection and followed them longitudinally through the course of disease. Each collaborating institution followed its own protocols to collect whole blood in K2EDTA tubes. For TCRbeta analysis, collaborators shipped samples in one of three forms: frozen whole blood, isolated PBMCs, or DNA extracted from either of those sample types. The data derive from a study of blood T cell repertoires in COVID-19 (dated by TCRdb to about 2020). Regarding the study in general: Collaborator samples came from the United States, Italy and Spain and covered acute and convalescent phases of COVID-19. The prospective study material was composed of cDNA or gDNA derived from T cells, B-cell-depleted T cells, or PBMCs. The repertoires were released in a freely available public database intended as a resource for research on the immune response to SARS-CoV-2. HLA class I and class II types, where available, came from metadata supplied by the sample provider rather than from assay-based typing. Nearly every sample came with metadata listing a de-identified subject ID, COVID-19 status, age in years and sex. The samples were drawn from two sources: the first 160 participants of the ongoing ImmuneRACE study, and 950 to 1,500 subjects contributed by 6 global collaborators. The dataset comprised deeply sampled blood TCRbeta repertoires from subjects exposed to, actively infected with, or recovered from COVID-19. General conclusions and limits of the study: Clinical and demographic metadata were provided uncurated, with the amount varying by source and participant.

From the germline V gene (reference sequence), CDR1 is LNHDA and CDR2 is SQIVND. The CDR3 covers 13 residues, taking in both the cysteine and the phenylalanine. Only CDR3 DNA is held: 39 bases, read in frame from base 1. Trimming costs V 3 bases and J 6 bases, and their ends lie 9 bases apart. Rearrangement joined TRBV19 to TRBJ1-5; the D gene assignment is ambiguous. This receptor was obtained from an elderly woman with COVID-19, enrolled during active disease. The specimen sequenced was peripheral blood. The CDR3 sequence is CASSIFPGQPQHF. The nucleotide sequence is given as TGTGCCAGTAGTATCTTTCCGGGTCAGCCCCAGCATTTT.